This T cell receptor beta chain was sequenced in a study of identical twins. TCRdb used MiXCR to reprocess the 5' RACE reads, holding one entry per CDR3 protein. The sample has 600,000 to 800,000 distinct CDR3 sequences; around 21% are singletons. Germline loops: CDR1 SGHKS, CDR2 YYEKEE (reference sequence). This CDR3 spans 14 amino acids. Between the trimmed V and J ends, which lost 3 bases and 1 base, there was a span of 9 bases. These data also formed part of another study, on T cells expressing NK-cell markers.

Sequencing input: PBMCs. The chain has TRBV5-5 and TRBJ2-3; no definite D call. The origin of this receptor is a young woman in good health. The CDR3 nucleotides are TGTGCCAGCAGCTCCGAGCCCGGCACAGATACGCAGTATTTT. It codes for CASSSEPGTDTQYF.